Following are 5 T cell receptor beta chains from one sample sequenced in a study of tumor-infiltrating lymphocytes in primary liver carcinoma. Reverse transcription of approximately 520 ng total RNA with a constant-region primer produced TCR beta cDNA. Slightly modified ARM-PCR, run as three nested multiplex PCR rounds, produced the TCR beta libraries. A C-beta reverse primer was combined with TRBV1-TRBV30 forward primers in the first two PCR rounds, and each round had 10 cycles. TCRdb reprocessed the multiplex PCR reads with MiXCR, giving one entry per CDR3 protein. The data show about 320,000 distinct CDR3 sequences, roughly 60% seen once. The researchers obtained blood RNA from unsorted whole blood and also extracted germline DNA. Material: peripheral blood. These receptors all stem from a woman in her twenties or thirties with primary liver carcinoma and hepatitis B virus infection.

A remark on this clonotype: A much larger clone differs by one base, so this may be a read error. The gene calls are TRBV29-1 and TRBJ2-1; 9 bases match TRBD1. This CDR3 contains 13 residues. The J segment lost 5 bases and the V segment lost 8 bases, leaving 7 bases of the junction unmatched. Germline V gene sequence: CDR1 SQVTM, CDR2 ANQGSEA. CDR3 DNA sequence: TGCAGCCCAAAGGGACAGGGCCACAATGAGCAGTTCTTC. This translates into CSPKGQGHNEQFF.

V and J are TRBV30 and TRBJ2-3; no definite D call. CDR1 and CDR2 (germline): GTSNPN, SVGIG (reference sequence). The CDR3 has 15 residues. Trimming stripped 0 bases from V and 0 bases from J, with 10 bases between. This chain's CDR3 is CAWSVGTVSTDTQYF. The CDR3 bases are TGTGCCTGGAGTGTGGGAACGGTTAGCACAGATACGCAGTATTTT. The complete variable domain, with remaining parts taken from reference TRBV30 and TRBJ2-3, reads SQTIHQWPATLVQPVGSPLSLECTVEGTSNPNLYWYRQAAGRGLQLLFYSVGIGQISSEVPQNLSASRPQDRQFILSSKKLLLSDSGFYLCAWSVGTVSTDTQYFGPGTRLTVL.

The V call is TRBV29-1, the J call TRBJ2-1; 10 bases align to TRBD1. The CDR3 is 14 residues long. Losses at the gene ends were 1 base for V and 12 bases for J; bases not matched to a gene: 9. Germline lookup yields CDR1 SQVTM and CDR2 ANQGSEA. CDR3: CSVEGRDRGLRQFF. CDR3 in DNA: TGCAGCGTTGAAGGCCGGGACAGGGGACTTAGGCAGTTCTTC.

V usage is TRBV13 and J usage is TRBJ2-3, with 8 positions matching TRBD2. The V segment lost 5 bases and the J segment 4 bases; nucleotides outside the gene matches: 11. CDR1 PRHDT and CDR2 FYEKMQ come from the germline V gene (reference sequence). CDR3 size: 16 residues. CDR3 sequence (DNA): TGTGCCAGCAGCCTCCGACTAGCGAGAGGCCCAGATACGCAGTATTTT. Translated: CASSLRLARGPDTQYF.

This clonotype has only a few counts. The gene calls are TRBV14 and TRBJ2-5, with TRBD2 as a possible D gene (6 bases). CDR1 is SGHDN and CDR2 is FVKESK in the germline V gene. Trimming removed 5 bases from V and 5 bases from J, with 15 bases in between. CDR3 length: 14 amino acids. The CDR3 reads CASSEHRGGETQYF. For the CDR3, the DNA is TGTGCCAGCAGCGAACACCGCGGAGGGGAGACCCAGTACTTC.